This T cell receptor beta chain is drawn from a study of cytomegalovirus exposure and HLA in healthy donors. The J segment lost 5 bases and the V segment lost 5 bases, leaving 6 bases of the junction unmatched. Germline V gene lookup returns CDR1 SNHLY and CDR2 FYNNEI. The CDR3 runs 14 residues. Clones were sequenced by immunoSEQ multiplex PCR, and TCRdb holds only the in-frame ones, with some missing. The repertoire holds about 160,000 clones, less than 90% seen once, with roughly a tenth in the top ten. The material sequenced was PBMCs. The receptor comes from a man aged 25-40 years in good health and CMV-seropositive. The gene calls are TRBV2 and TRBJ1-2; the match to TRBD1 covers 9 bases. The CDR3 DNA sequence: TGTGCCAGCAGTTTGGACAGGGGAGGGTATGGCTACACCTTC. It codes for CASSLDRGGYGYTF.